Listed below are T cell receptor beta chains from one sample, sequenced in a study of blood T cell repertoires in COVID-19. Some clones are missing from TCRdb's copy, which holds only in-frame ones; the method was immunoSEQ multiplex PCR. The table lists around 100,000 clones, approximately 84% of them singletons. Sequencing used peripheral blood. These receptors came from a young man in a cohort sampled during active COVID-19. Each CDR3 is given with its conserved first and last residue. Each record gives: D gene, J gene, V gene, clone size, CDR3 length, CDR3 protein, CDR3 DNA. The D gene is left open where the match is weak. Clone sizes are given selectively: once, few, many, or a class where the clone is expanded.

TRBD1 TRBJ2-7 TRBV18 . 17 CASSPPLTGGNAYEQYF TGTGCCAGCTCACCACCCCTGACAGGGGGCAACGCCTACGAGCAGTACTTC
TRBD2 TRBJ2-3 TRBV6-4 . 16 CASSATSGTGGDTQYF TGTGCCAGCAGTGCCACTAGCGGTACGGGCGGAGATACGCAGTATTTT
TRBD1 TRBJ2-7 TRBV5-4 . 14 CASSSTGGTYEQYF TGTGCCAGCAGTTCTACAGGGGGCACCTACGAGCAGTACTTC
TRBD2 TRBJ2-2 TRBV7-8 . 12 CASRTSPGELFF TGTGCCAGCAGGACTAGCCCCGGGGAGCTGTTTTTT
TRBD1 TRBJ1-3 TRBV14 . 18 CASSRGTDTYYSGNTIYF TGTGCCAGCAGCCGAGGGACAGACACCTACTACTCTGGAAACACCATATATTTT
. TRBJ1-4 TRBV3-1/TRBV3-2 . 15 CASSQAGGPNEKLFF TGTGCCAGCAGCCAAGCGGGGGGCCCTAATGAAAAACTGTTTTTT
. TRBJ1-2 TRBV10-2 . 14 CASSESKSGYGYTF TGCGCCAGCAGTGAGTCGAAGTCAGGATATGGCTACACCTTC
. TRBJ1-5 TRBV30 . 14 CAWSPGVFNQPQHF TGTGCCTGGAGTCCAGGGGTTTTCAATCAGCCCCAGCATTTT
. TRBJ2-7 TRBV7-2 . 13 CASNQGGGPQQYF TGTGCCAGCAACCAAGGAGGGGGCCCCCAGCAGTACTTC
TRBD2 TRBJ2-7 TRBV7-9 many 16 CASSPQPAGGTYEQYF TGTGCCAGCAGCCCTCAGCCAGCGGGGGGCACCTACGAGCAGTACTTC
. TRBJ1-2 TRBV9 few 15 CASSVLGAPEYGYTF TGTGCCAGCAGCGTACTGGGGGCGCCGGAGTATGGCTACACCTTC
. TRBJ1-2 TRBV18 . 13 CASSPQGPAGYTF TGTGCCAGCTCACCCCAGGGTCCCGCTGGCTACACCTTC
TRBD2 TRBJ2-1 TRBV11-2 . 14 CASSLVSLAGEQFF TGTGCCAGCAGCTTAGTTTCGCTAGCGGGGGAGCAGTTCTTC
TRBD2 TRBJ2-4 TRBV5-1 . 18 CASSLLAGRGLAKNIQYF TGCGCCAGCAGCCTACTTGCCGGGCGGGGGTTAGCCAAAAACATTCAGTACTTC
. TRBJ1-6 TRBV6-5 . 13 CASGTLLNSPLHF TGTGCCAGCGGGACACTTCTTAATTCACCCCTCCACTTT
TRBD1 TRBJ1-2 TRBV11-2 once 16 CASSHDRGRANYGYTF TGTGCCAGCAGCCACGACAGGGGGCGAGCTAACTATGGCTACACCTTC